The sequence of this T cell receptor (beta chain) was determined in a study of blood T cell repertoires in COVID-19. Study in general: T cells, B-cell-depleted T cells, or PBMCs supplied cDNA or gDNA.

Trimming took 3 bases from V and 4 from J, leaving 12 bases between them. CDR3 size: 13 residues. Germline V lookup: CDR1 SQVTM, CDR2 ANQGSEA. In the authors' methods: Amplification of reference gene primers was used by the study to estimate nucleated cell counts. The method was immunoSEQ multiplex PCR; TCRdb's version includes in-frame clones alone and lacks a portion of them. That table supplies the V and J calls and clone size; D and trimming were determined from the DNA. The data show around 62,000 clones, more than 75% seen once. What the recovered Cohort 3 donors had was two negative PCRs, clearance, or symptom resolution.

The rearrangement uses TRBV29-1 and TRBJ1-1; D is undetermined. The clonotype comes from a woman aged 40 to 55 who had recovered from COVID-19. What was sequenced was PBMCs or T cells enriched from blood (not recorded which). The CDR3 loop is CSVDDRVGTEAFF. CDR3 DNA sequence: TGCAGCGTTGATGATCGGGTTGGCACTGAAGCTTTCTTT.